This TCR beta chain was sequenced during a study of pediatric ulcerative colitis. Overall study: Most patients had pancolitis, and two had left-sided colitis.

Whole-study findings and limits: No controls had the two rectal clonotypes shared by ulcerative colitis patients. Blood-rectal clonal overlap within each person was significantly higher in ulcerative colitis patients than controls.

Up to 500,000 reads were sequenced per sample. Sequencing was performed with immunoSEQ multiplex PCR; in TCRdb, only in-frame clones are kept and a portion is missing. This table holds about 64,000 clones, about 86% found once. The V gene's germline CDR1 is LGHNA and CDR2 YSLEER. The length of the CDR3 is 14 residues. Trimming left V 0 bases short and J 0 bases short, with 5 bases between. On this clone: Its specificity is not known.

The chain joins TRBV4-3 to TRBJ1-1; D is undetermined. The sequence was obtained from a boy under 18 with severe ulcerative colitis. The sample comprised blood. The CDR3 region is CASSQDRVNTEAFF. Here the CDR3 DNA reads TGCGCCAGCAGCCAAGATCGGGTGAACACTGAAGCTTTCTTT.